This T cell receptor beta chain was retrieved from a study of beta chain features in type 1 diabetes. This clone was seen more than once but under ten times. The entirety of the isolated RNA underwent reverse transcription, so expressed TCRB transcripts were sequenced. The data were produced by immunoSEQ multiplex PCR, yet TCRdb's version contains in-frame clones alone and is incomplete. The table has 300,000 to 400,000 clones, 11% seen once. Sorted populations were all over 98% pure. The material sequenced was naive CD4+ T cells from blood. The receptor comes from a woman aged 25 to 39 in good health.

The CDR3 protein is CASSPDYTNTEAFF. DNA of the CDR3: TGTGCCAGCAGCCCGGACTATACAAACACTGAAGCTTTCTTT. V is TRBV9 and J is TRBJ1-1; D not resolved. The germline V gene has CDR1 SGDLS and CDR2 YYNGEE. Trimming removed 4 bases from V and 2 bases from J, with 12 bases in between. This CDR3 region has 14 residues. Drawing the rest from reference TRBV9 and TRBJ1-1, the complete variable domain is DSGVTQTPKHLITATGQRVTLRCSPRSGDLSVYWYQQSLDQGLQFLIQYYNGEERAKGNILERFSAQQFPDLHSELNLSSLELGDSALYFCASSPDYTNTEAFFGQGTRLTVV.